The following is a T cell receptor beta chain sequence with its context. This sample is part of a study of shared clonotypes between healthy human individuals. Study-wide context: Aged between 18 and 49, the donors were a couple of women and three men.

V was pared by 5 bases and J by 2 bases, with 3 bases of the junction left unmatched. CDR3 size: 14 residues. Germline V gene data show CDR1 as MNHNY and CDR2 as SVGAGI (reference sequence). Libraries were prepared by immunoSEQ multiplex PCR; TCRdb keeps only in-frame clonotypes and omits some of them. The sample holds about 490,000 clones, 70% to 80% seen once. The TCR sequence derives from a woman aged 40 to 50 in good health. Some clones in this sample may be carry-over from other donors' samples. Sequences were obtained from PBMCs. This chain joins TRBV6-6 and TRBJ2-5, with TRBD1 matching over 9 bases. The CDR3 coding sequence is TGTGCCAGCAGTGTGGGGACAGGGCAAGAGACCCAGTACTTC. This encodes CASSVGTGQETQYF.